A single T cell receptor (beta chain) is shown here with its context. These data originate in a study of cytomegalovirus exposure and HLA in healthy donors. In the PCR, 60 Vbeta and 13 Jbeta primers were used. Sequenced by immunoSEQ multiplex PCR; TCRdb stores in-frame clones only, minus some. The data contain about 170,000 clones, 82% of them singletons. CDR1 is MDHEN, CDR2 SYDVKM, per germline. V trimming: 4 bases; J trimming: 1 base; junction bases outside the gene matches: 9. The CDR3 consists of 17 residues. The sequencing input was PBMCs. The clonotype originates from a girl aged 10-17 years in good health and CMV-seropositive. The genes are TRBV28 and TRBJ2-2, with 7 bases identical to TRBD1. CDR3 nucleotides: TGTGCCAGCAGTTACCCCCCCAGGGGGATGAACACCGGGGAGCTGTTTTTT. It specifies CASSYPPRGMNTGELFF.